Shown below are 2 T cell receptor beta chains from a single sample sequenced in a study of shared clonotypes between healthy human individuals (dated by TCRdb to the early 2020s). Libraries came from the immunoSEQ multiplex PCR assay. As stored in TCRdb, this immuneACCESS dataset retains in-frame rearrangements with V and J assigned. A fraction of the clones does not appear; measured against another copy, unresolved V genes explain less than half of the discrepancy, and the remainder lacks a known reason. The sample profile shows about 1 million clones; approximately 72% of them were found once. Jointly, the top ten make up about 1.5% of the sample. Sequenced: memory CD4+ T cells sorted from blood. The cell subset or site label for this specimen denotes: CD45RA-negative fraction. Receptors were obtained from a young man in good health.

The rearrangement uses TRBV5-1 and TRBJ2-3; 9 nucleotides agree with TRBD2. Germline V gives CDR1 SGHRS, CDR2 YFSETQ. CDR3 length: 17 residues. Trimming cost V 1 base and J 2 bases; bases outside gene matches: 8. The CDR3 DNA is TGCGCCAGCAGCTTGATTCGTCTAGCGGGGACCACAGATACGCAGTATTTT. Translation: CASSLIRLAGTTDTQYF.

The V gene is TRBV19, the J gene TRBJ2-3, with D maybe TRBD1 (5 bases). This CDR3 contains 15 residues. V lost 3 bases, J lost 3 bases, and 13 bases lay in between. Germline values: CDR1 LNHDA, CDR2 SQIVND (reference sequence). The CDR3: CASSMGWGATDTQYF. The CDR3 DNA sequence: TGTGCCAGTAGTATGGGGTGGGGCGCGACAGATACGCAGTATTTT.